This TCR beta chain is from a study of Tregs in tolerant kidney transplant recipients. Whole-study context: Sorting of CD4+CD25+CD127- cells followed roughly 3-day belatacept mixed lymphocyte reactions, sometimes with roughly five-day graft donor restimulation. Sorting used antibodies to exclude donor cells. Study results and limitations: Tregs expanded with activated donor B cells seemed most donor-specific.

As concerns this clone: The antigen is unknown.

V lost 0 bases and J lost 4; bases outside the gene matches: 4. Germline assignment: CDR1 KGHSH and CDR2 LQKENI. CDR3 length: 16 residues. Some clones are missing from TCRdb's copy, which holds only in-frame ones; the method was immunoSEQ multiplex PCR. This sample carries some 20,000 clones, under 70% of them seen once, and the ten largest clones take 3% to 4%. The sample was Tregs from blood cultured with allogeneic cells. This rearrangement joins TRBV18 to TRBJ2-3; 10 bases are shared with TRBD1. This receptor was obtained from a human donor in good health. The CDR3 DNA reads TGTGCCAGCTCACCACCGAGAGACAGGGGGCCAGATACGCAGTATTTT. This gives the protein CASSPPRDRGPDTQYF.